The T cell receptor (beta chain) under discussion was sequenced for a study of cytomegalovirus exposure and HLA in healthy donors. For this clone: No antigen is known for it.

Germline lookup yields CDR1 SGHTA and CDR2 FQGNSA. With V trimmed by 3 bases and J by 3 bases, 1 base remained unmatched. The CDR3 loop spans 14 amino acids. PCR involved 60 Vbeta and 13 Jbeta primers. The protocol was immunoSEQ multiplex PCR, while the TCRdb copy is restricted to in-frame clones and leaves out a portion. The repertoire holds about 130,000 clones, with 80% as singletons. General observations from the study: A missense DCLRE1C variant was associated with V- and J-gene trimming of TCR beta chains in a later analysis, and an independent cohort replicated the association.

Sequencing input: PBMCs. The chain links TRBV7-2 to TRBJ2-5, with 10 bases matching TRBD2. This clonotype was obtained from a man younger than 45 in good health and CMV-seronegative. The CDR3 loop is CASSFTSGEETQYF. CDR3 DNA: TGTGCCAGCAGCTTTACTAGCGGGGAAGAGACCCAGTACTTC.